This record looks at one T cell receptor (beta chain) sequence and its context. Other DNA sequences of this sample code for an identical CDR3. Only in-frame clones appear in the TCRdb table, and some are missing; sequencing was by immunoSEQ multiplex PCR. The sample carries 170,000 or so clones, 66% recorded once. The sample originates from a study of shared clonotypes between healthy human individuals. CDR3 size: 13 residues. Per germline, CDR1 SGHRS and CDR2 YFSETQ. Trimming pared 4 bases from V and 1 base from J, leaving 8 bases between. The sequenced material came from memory CD4+ T cells sorted from blood. Documented subset: CD45RA-negative fraction. The receptor was isolated from a man younger than 45 in good health. The chain links TRBV5-1 to TRBJ1-1; D perhaps matches TRBD1 (5 bases). CDR3 bases: TGCGCCAGCAGCCTAGGGACGAACACTGAAGCTTTCTTT. Translating it yields CASSLGTNTEAFF.